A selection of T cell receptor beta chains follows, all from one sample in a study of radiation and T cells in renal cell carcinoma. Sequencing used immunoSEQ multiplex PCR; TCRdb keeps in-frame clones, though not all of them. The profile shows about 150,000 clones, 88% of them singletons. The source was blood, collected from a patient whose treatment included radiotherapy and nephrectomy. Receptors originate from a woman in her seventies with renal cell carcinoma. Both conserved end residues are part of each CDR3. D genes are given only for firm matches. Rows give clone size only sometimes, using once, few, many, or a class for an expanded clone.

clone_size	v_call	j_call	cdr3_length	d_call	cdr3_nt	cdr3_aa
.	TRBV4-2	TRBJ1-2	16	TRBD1	TGTGCCAGCAGCCGAGGGACAGAACGTTACAACTATGGCTACACCTTC	CASSRGTERYNYGYTF
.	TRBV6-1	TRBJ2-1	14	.	TGTGCCAGCAGTGAAGCGCTTAAGTACAATGAGCAGTTCTTC	CASSEALKYNEQFF
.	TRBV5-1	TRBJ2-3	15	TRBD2	TGCGCCAGCATGTGGAGCGGGGGTAGCACAGATACGCAGTATTTT	CASMWSGGSTDTQYF
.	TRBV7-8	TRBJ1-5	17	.	TGTGCCAGCAGCTTAGATGGGACCTCCTATATGGATCAGCCCCAGCATTTT	CASSLDGTSYMDQPQHF
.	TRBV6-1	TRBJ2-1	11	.	TGTGCCAGCGACGTTCGGAGGGAGCAGTTCTTC	CASDVRREQFF
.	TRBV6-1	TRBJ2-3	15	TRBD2	TGTGCCAGCAGTGAAGGACTAGCCCCCACAGATACGCAGTATTTT	CASSEGLAPTDTQYF
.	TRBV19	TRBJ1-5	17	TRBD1	TGTGCCAGTAGTACCCTAGACAGGGTTGGGCCCAATCAGCCCCAGCATTTT	CASSTLDRVGPNQPQHF
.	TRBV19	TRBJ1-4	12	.	TGTGCCACCACCGACTTGGAAGAAAAACTGTTTTTT	CATTDLEEKLFF
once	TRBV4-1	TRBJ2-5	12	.	TGCGCCAGCAGCGAGGGCAAAGAGACCCAGTACTTC	CASSEGKETQYF
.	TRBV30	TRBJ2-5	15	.	TGTGCCTGGAGTGTAGATTGGGCCAGCCAAGAGACCCAGTACTTC	CAWSVDWASQETQYF
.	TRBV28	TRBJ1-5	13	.	TGTGCCAGCAGTTTTAGCAGCAATCAGCCCCAGCATTTT	CASSFSSNQPQHF
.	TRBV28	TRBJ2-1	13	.	TGTGCCAGCAGTTTAGGACGCAGCAATGAGCAGTTCTTC	CASSLGRSNEQFF
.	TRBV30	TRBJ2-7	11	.	TGTGCCTGGAGTGTGGGGGCCGAGCAGTACTTC	CAWSVGAEQYF
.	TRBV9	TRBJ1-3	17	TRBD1	TGTGCCAGCAGCTTCGGACAGGGGGCAGTCGCGGGAAACACCATATATTTT	CASSFGQGAVAGNTIYF
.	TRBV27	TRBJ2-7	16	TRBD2	TGTGCCAGCAGTTTTAGCGCGGGGGGGGATCCCTACGAGCAGTACTTC	CASSFSAGGDPYEQYF
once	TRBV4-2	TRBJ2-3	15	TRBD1	TGTGCCAGCAGCATGGGACAGGGTGAGACAGATACGCAGTATTTT	CASSMGQGETDTQYF
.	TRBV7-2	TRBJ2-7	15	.	TGTGCCAGCAGCCCAAGGCGGGACGCCACCTACGAGCAGTACTTC	CASSPRRDATYEQYF
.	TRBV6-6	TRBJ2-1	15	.	TGTGCCAGCAGTGCGACTAGTGATTCCTACAATGAGCAGTTCTTC	CASSATSDSYNEQFF
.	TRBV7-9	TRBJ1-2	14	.	TGTGCCAGCAGCTTGGATAGCAGGAAACTTGGCTACACCTTC	CASSLDSRKLGYTF
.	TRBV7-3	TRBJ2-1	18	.	TGTGCCAGCAGCTTACGTGTGGGTCCAAGCAGCTCCTACAATGAGCAGTTCTTC	CASSLRVGPSSSYNEQFF
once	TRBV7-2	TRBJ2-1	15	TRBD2	TGTGCCAGCAGCATCCTAACTAGCGGGGGTAGCGAGCAGTTCTTC	CASSILTSGGSEQFF
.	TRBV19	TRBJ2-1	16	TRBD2	TGTGCCAGTAGTCCACCCCCGGGACTAGGGGGGCGAGAGCAGTTCTTC	CASSPPPGLGGREQFF
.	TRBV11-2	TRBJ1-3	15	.	TGTGCCAGCAGCTTATGGGCAGGGGCTGGAAACACCATATATTTT	CASSLWAGAGNTIYF
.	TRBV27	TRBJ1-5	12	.	TGTGCCAGCAGTTACCGCAATCAGCCCCAGCATTTT	CASSYRNQPQHF
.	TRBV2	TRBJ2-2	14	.	TGTGCCAGCAGTGAAGGGCAGGGCACCGGGGAGCTGTTTTTT	CASSEGQGTGELFF
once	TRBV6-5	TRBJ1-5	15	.	TGTGCCAGCAGTTCCGGGGGAGGGGTCAATCAGCCCCAGCATTTT	CASSSGGGVNQPQHF
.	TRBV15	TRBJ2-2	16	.	TGTGCCACCAGCAGGGGAAGGGCTTCGAACACCGGGGAGCTGTTTTTT	CATSRGRASNTGELFF
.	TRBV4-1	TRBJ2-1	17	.	TGCGCCAGCAGCCATGTTCGAGGAGACTTATCCTACAATGAGCAGTTCTTC	CASSHVRGDLSYNEQFF
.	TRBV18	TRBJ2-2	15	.	TGTGCCAGCTCACCAGCGGGACAGTACACCGGGGAGCTGTTTTTT	CASSPAGQYTGELFF
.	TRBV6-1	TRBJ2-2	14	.	TGTGCCAGCAGTGAAGCAGTTAGTGCCCGGGAGCTGTTTTTT	CASSEAVSARELFF
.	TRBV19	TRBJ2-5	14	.	TGTGCCAGTAGTATCGGGCAGGGAGGAGAGACCCAGTACTTC	CASSIGQGGETQYF
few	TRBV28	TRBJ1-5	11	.	TGTGCCAGCAGCCGGGGACAGCCCCAGCATTTT	CASSRGQPQHF
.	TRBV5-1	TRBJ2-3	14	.	TGCGCCAGCAGCGACCCGGCTCTCGGGGTTACGCAGTATTTT	CASSDPALGVTQYF
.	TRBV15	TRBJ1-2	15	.	TGTGCCACCAGCAGAGGGAGGGGGGCAGGAGGAGGCTACACCTTC	CATSRGRGAGGGYTF
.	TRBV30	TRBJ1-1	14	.	TGTGCCTGGAGCGAGAGTTTCTTGCGCACTGAAGCTTTCTTT	CAWSESFLRTEAFF
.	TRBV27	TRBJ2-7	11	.	TGTGCCAGCAGTTCCCTCTACGAGCAGTACTTC	CASSSLYEQYF
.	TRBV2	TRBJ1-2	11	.	TGTGCCAGTCCGTGGGGCACTGGCTACACCTTC	CASPWGTGYTF
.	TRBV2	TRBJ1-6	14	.	TGTGCCGTGACAGCACAGCTTGGTGATTCACCCCTCCACTTT	CAVTAQLGDSPLHF
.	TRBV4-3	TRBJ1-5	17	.	TGCGCCAGCAGCCAAGATCGCAGGGAAGGGTATCTTTGGCCCCAGCATTTT	CASSQDRREGYLWPQHF